This T cell receptor (beta chain) appears in the sequencing data of a study of CD8 T cells in ankylosing spondylitis. Per germline, CDR1 MDHEN and CDR2 SYDVKM. V shed 2 bases and J shed 2 bases, with 12 bases lying between them. The length of the CDR3 is 15 residues. This clonotype has a count of ten or more. Using its own MiXCR run on the 5' RACE reads, TCRdb lists one record per CDR3 protein. The table shows 30,000 to 45,000 distinct CDR3 sequences, with approximately 9.9% occurring only once. This TCR was sampled from a male donor with ankylosing spondylitis. This sequence joins TRBV28 and TRBJ1-1; no clear D. Sequencing input: synovial fluid, either unsorted or a sorted T cell fraction (not recorded which). DNA for the CDR3: TGTGCCAGCAGTTTAGCCGCCAGGACCAACACTGAAGCTTTCTTT. Translation: CASSLAARTNTEAFF.